Each of the 22 T cell receptor beta chains below was sequenced from the same sample in a study of T-cell memory formation after mild COVID-19. MiXCR was run by TCRdb on the 5' RACE reads, yielding one entry per CDR3 protein. This table holds under 450,000 distinct CDR3 sequences, roughly 20% found once. The sample was PBMCs or a T cell subset sorted from them (not recorded which). The receptors were sampled from a man younger than 30 who had mild COVID-19 (a few samples of this study predate the infection). Cell type and time point are not known.

The chain joins TRBV7-9 to TRBJ2-3, with a weak D call TRBD1 (5 bases). CDR1 and CDR2 (germline): SEHNR, FQNEAQ (reference sequence). V lost 5 bases and J lost 6, with 21 bases in between. This CDR3 is 16 amino acids long. DNA of the CDR3: TGTGCCAGCAGCCCCGCAGGAGACAGTGGTTGGGATACGCAGTATTTT. It yields the protein CASSPAGDSGWDTQYF.

The table lists this clonotype with many counts. The V and J genes are TRBV20-1 and TRBJ1-5; D perhaps matches TRBD1 (6 bases). Trimming removed 6 bases from V and 0 bases from J, with 15 bases in between. The CDR3 totals 15 residues. Germline loops: CDR1 DFQATT, CDR2 SNEGSKA (reference sequence). This CDR3 reads CSARGGDYSNQPQHF. The CDR3 DNA sequence: TGCAGTGCGAGGGGGGGGGATTATAGCAATCAGCCCCAGCATTTT.

This clonotype was counted many times. The chain combines TRBV5-1 with TRBJ2-2; D perhaps matches TRBD1 (6 bases). Trimming removed 6 bases at V and 2 bases at J, with 11 bases between. The CDR3 covers 14 residues. Germline CDR1 SGHRS, CDR2 YFSETQ. This CDR3 reads CASTGQTNTGELFF. The DNA for the CDR3 is TGCGCCAGCACCGGACAGACTAACACCGGGGAGCTGTTTTTT. Full variable domain (missing parts from reference TRBV5-1 and TRBJ2-2): KAGVTQTPRYLIKTRGQQVTLSCSPISGHRSVSWYQQTPGQGLQFLFEYFSETQRNKGNFPGRFSGRQFSNSRSEMNVSTLELGDSALYLCASTGQTNTGELFFGEGSRLTVL.

V is TRBV7-9 and J is TRBJ2-3; D is ambiguous. The CDR3 has 14 residues. Trimming pared 2 bases from V and 2 bases from J, leaving 8 bases between. Looked up from germline, CDR1 is SEHNR and CDR2 is FQNEAQ (reference sequence). The CDR3 region is CASSLTAATDTQYF. The CDR3 DNA follows: TGTGCCAGCAGCTTAACGGCCGCCACAGATACGCAGTATTTT.

The rearrangement uses TRBV28 and TRBJ1-6, with 9 bases identical to TRBD1. CDR3 length equals 16 residues. Germline CDR1 MDHEN, CDR2 SYDVKM. J lost 9 bases, V lost 6 bases, and 12 bases had no gene match. The CDR3 reads CASRLLYRGLGSPLHF. The CDR3 DNA reads TGTGCCAGCAGGCTACTCTACAGGGGGCTTGGTTCACCCCTCCACTTT. The variable domain in full, with the rest retrieved from reference TRBV28 and TRBJ1-6, is DVKVTQSSRYLVKRTGEKVFLECVQDMDHENMFWYRQDPGLGLRLIYFSYDVKMKEKGDIPEGYSVSREKKERFSLILESASTNQTSMYLCASRLLYRGLGSPLHFGNGTRLTVT.

This chain uses TRBV2 with TRBJ2-7; 8 bases map to TRBD1. The CDR3 has 14 residues. Germline-derived CDR1 and CDR2 are SNHLY and FYNNEI. J was trimmed by 6 bases and V by 4 bases; bases with no gene match: 8. CDR3: CASSGQGMVLEQYV. The CDR3 DNA follows: TGTGCCAGCAGTGGACAGGGGATGGTGCTCGAGCAGTACGTC.

V and J are TRBV29-1 and TRBJ2-2, with 8 bases fitting TRBD1. Germline assignment: CDR1 SQVTM and CDR2 ANQGSEA. The CDR3 is 14 amino acids. After removal of 6 bases from V and 6 bases from J, the junction contained 9 bases not matched to a gene. The CDR3 coding sequence is TGCAGCGTGTGGACAGGGCGTACGGCCGGGGAGCTGTTTTTT. Protein product: CSVWTGRTAGELFF.

Many counts were recorded for this clonotype. This chain joins TRBV5-1 and TRBJ2-5; D possibly corresponds to TRBD1 (6 bases). Germline values: CDR1 SGHRS, CDR2 YFSETQ. Trimming removed 3 bases from V and 1 base from J, with 10 bases in between. This CDR3 contains 14 residues. The CDR3 DNA sequence: TGCGCCAGCAGCTCCGGACAGACCCAAGAGACCCAGTACTTC. Residues: CASSSGQTQETQYF.

The V call is TRBV7-9, the J call TRBJ2-1; 14 bases match TRBD2. The CDR3 is made up of 16 amino acids. Looked up from germline, CDR1 is SEHNR and CDR2 is FQNEAQ (reference sequence). V dropped 2 bases and J dropped 9; count of bases not matched to a gene: 6. Here the CDR3 DNA reads TGTGCCAGCAGCTTACGACTAGCGGGGGGGCCCCGTGAGCAGTTCTTC. It translates to CASSLRLAGGPREQFF.

The chain is built from TRBV7-3 and TRBJ2-3, with D perhaps assigned TRBD1 or TRBD2 (5 bases each). V was pared by 4 bases and J by 0 bases, with 8 bases between. This CDR3 region has 14 residues. Germline CDR1 SGHTA, CDR2 FQGTGA. CDR3: CASSSGRSTDTQYF. In DNA form, the CDR3 reads TGTGCCAGCAGCTCGGGACGGAGCACAGATACGCAGTATTTT.

The chain links TRBV27 to TRBJ2-3; 8 bases map to TRBD2. V shed 6 bases, J shed 1 base, and the junction held 15 bases outside the gene matches. Looked up from germline, CDR1 is MNHEY and CDR2 is SMNVEV (reference sequence). There are 18 residues in the CDR3. The CDR3 sequence: CASSSLAGYAGGTDTQYF. CDR3 DNA sequence: TGTGCCAGCAGCTCATTAGCGGGGTATGCCGGGGGCACAGATACGCAGTATTTT.

The chain is built from TRBV27 and TRBJ1-1; 9 bases are a match to TRBD1. The CDR3 is 15 residues long. Germline CDR1 is MNHEY and CDR2 is SMNVEV (reference sequence). Trimming removed 5 bases from V and 6 bases from J; junction bases left unmatched: 10. For the CDR3, the DNA is TGTGCCAGCAGTCTACTACGGGACAGGGTAGCTGAAGCTTTCTTT. This translates into CASSLLRDRVAEAFF.

The chain links TRBV6-7 to TRBJ2-4; tentatively, D is TRBD2 (6 bases). TRBV6-7 is reported as an ORF; its role is uncertain. V was clipped by 8 bases and J by 2 bases, with 13 bases between them. The CDR3 has 14 amino acids. CDR3: CASLSGSPKNIQYF. The DNA of the CDR3 is TGTGCCAGCCTTTCCGGGAGCCCCAAAAACATTCAGTACTTC.

The rearrangement joins TRBV6-2 or TRBV6-3 to TRBJ1-1; D is undetermined. V lost 5 bases to trimming and J lost 1 base, with 8 bases between them. CDR1 is MNHEY, CDR2 SVGEGT, per germline. CDR3 length: 13 amino acids. The CDR3 spells CASSLQTNTEAFF. The CDR3 bases are TGTGCCAGCAGTCTTCAGACGAACACTGAAGCTTTCTTT.

In this sample, this clonotype turned up a few times. The CDR3 coding sequence is TGCGCCAGCAGCCAAGATATGCTAGCGCGGACCGGGGAGCTGTTTTTT. Amino acid sequence: CASSQDMLARTGELFF. V usage is TRBV4-3 and J usage is TRBJ2-2, with a possible D match to TRBD2 (6 bases). With 0 bases removed from V and 5 bases from J, the gap between germline ends came to 13 bases. Germline CDR1 is LGHNA and CDR2 is YSLEER. This CDR3 has 16 amino acids.

This clonotype was seen once. The V call is TRBV5-1, the J call TRBJ2-2; TRBD2 agrees at 8 bases. Per germline, CDR1 SGHRS and CDR2 YFSETQ. The V gene end was trimmed by 4 bases and the J gene end by 0 bases; junction bases not matched to a gene: 2. This CDR3 region has 15 residues. CDR3 bases: TGCGCCAGCAGCAGGGGACTAGCGAACACCGGGGAGCTGTTTTTT. Encoded protein: CASSRGLANTGELFF.

This chain links TRBV3-1 with TRBJ2-5; 10 nucleotides align to TRBD2. Germline V CDR1 and CDR2: LGHDT, YNNKEL (reference sequence). The CDR3 consists of 16 residues. Trimming took 4 bases from V and 5 from J; bases not matched to a gene: 10. The CDR3 DNA sequence: TGTGCCAGCAGCCCGAACCCCTCGACTAGCGGGGAGACCCAGTACTTC. Translating it yields CASSPNPSTSGETQYF.

This clonotype turned up a few times. The CDR3 bases are TGTGCCAGCAGTTACACGCAGGGGGGTTCACCCCTCCACTTT. Protein product: CASSYTQGGSPLHF. V gene TRBV6-5 combines with J gene TRBJ1-6, with 7 bases that match TRBD1. Germline lookup yields CDR1 MNHEY and CDR2 SVGAGI. The V segment lost 2 bases and the J segment 9 bases; nucleotides outside the gene matches: 4. CDR3 size: 14 residues.

The chain uses TRBV9 and TRBJ1-6; D unresolved. V lost 3 bases to trimming and J lost 6 bases, with 10 bases between them. Germline CDR1 SGDLS, CDR2 YYNGEE. CDR3 length equals 14 residues. The CDR3 nucleotides read TGTGCCAGCAGCGGGGCGTCGCTTAATTCACCCCTCCACTTT. Its protein product is CASSGASLNSPLHF.

This clonotype has just a few counts. The chain links TRBV7-3 to TRBJ2-7; 8 bases map to TRBD1. J gave up 4 bases and V 1 base, and 6 bases lay outside the gene matches. CDR3 length equals 15 residues. Per germline, CDR1 SGHTA and CDR2 FQGTGA. In nucleotides, the CDR3 is TGTGCCAGCAGCTTAAGTGGGACAGGAGGATACGAGCAGTACTTC. This sequence encodes CASSLSGTGGYEQYF.

V and J are TRBV6-5 and TRBJ2-7; 12 bases are shared with TRBD2. CDR1 and CDR2 (germline): MNHEY, SVGAGI. This CDR3 is 17 amino acids long. The J segment lost 3 bases and the V segment lost 0 bases, leaving 6 bases of the junction unmatched. The CDR3 loop is CASSYSILAGGYYEQYF. The CDR3 DNA reads TGTGCCAGCAGTTACTCGATACTAGCGGGGGGATACTACGAGCAGTACTTC.

This clonotype was detected only a few times. The chain employs TRBV4-1 and TRBJ2-1; the match to TRBD2 covers 7 bases. Germline V lookup: CDR1 MGHRA, CDR2 YSYEKL. Losses at the gene ends were 1 base for V and 9 bases for J; bases not matched to a gene: 6. The CDR3 runs to 14 residues. CDR3 region: CASSQGDYVGEQFF. The CDR3 nucleotides read TGCGCCAGCAGCCAAGGGGACTACGTCGGTGAGCAGTTCTTC.